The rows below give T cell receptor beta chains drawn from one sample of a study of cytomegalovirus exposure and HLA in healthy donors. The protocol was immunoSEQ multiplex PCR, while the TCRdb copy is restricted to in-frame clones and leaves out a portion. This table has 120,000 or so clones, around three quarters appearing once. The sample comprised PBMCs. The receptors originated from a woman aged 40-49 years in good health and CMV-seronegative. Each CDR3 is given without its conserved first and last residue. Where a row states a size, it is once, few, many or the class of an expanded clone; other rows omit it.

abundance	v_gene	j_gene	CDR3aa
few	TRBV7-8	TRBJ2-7	ASTLAGGTYEQY
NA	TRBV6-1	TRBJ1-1	ASSDRGRTEAF
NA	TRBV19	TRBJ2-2	ASSQNTGELF
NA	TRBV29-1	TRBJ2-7	SVDTGSYEQY
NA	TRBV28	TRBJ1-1	ASSLGQSRGAGAF
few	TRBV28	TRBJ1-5	ASREQGIGNQPQH
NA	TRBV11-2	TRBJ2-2	ASSLTSGTSGELF
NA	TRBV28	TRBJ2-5	ASAGAGGSQETQY
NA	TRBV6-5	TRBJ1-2	ASSRTGGAGYT
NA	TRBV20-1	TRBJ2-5	SASLQETQY
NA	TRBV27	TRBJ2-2	ASSFGRAGELF
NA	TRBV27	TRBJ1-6	ASSLQGYNSPLH
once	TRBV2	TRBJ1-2	ASSEDRDYGYT
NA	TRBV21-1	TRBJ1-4	ASSIPGTGHEKLF
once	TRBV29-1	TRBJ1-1	SALHSYTEAF
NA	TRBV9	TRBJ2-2	ASSVDRGSGTGELF
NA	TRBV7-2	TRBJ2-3	ASSQRRLAGLDTQY
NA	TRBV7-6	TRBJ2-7	ASSFGREGGPLREQY
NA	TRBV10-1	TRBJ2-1	ASSSNRGQF
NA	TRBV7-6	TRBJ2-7	ASSPGTSSYEQY
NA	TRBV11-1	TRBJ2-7	ASSLVSSGRAEQY
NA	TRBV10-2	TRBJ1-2	ASRLEGTEYGYT
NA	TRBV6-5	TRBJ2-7	ASSYSTGEATYEQY
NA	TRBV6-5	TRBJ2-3	ASSLTGARTQY
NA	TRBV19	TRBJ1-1	ASSKTRETEAF
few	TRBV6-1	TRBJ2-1	ASSPPTGGYNEQF
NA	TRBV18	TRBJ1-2	ASSPTDIYGYT
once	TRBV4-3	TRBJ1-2	ASSQDSDRYYGYT
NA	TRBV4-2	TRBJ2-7	ASSQGTGTYEQY
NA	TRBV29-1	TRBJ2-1	SASSGGSYNEQF
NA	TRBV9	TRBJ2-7	ASSALAGTSSYEQY
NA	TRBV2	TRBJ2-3	ASSEALRSDTQY
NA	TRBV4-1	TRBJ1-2	ASSGAGYGYT
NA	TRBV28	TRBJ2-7	ASSSTGTSFFFSSYEQY
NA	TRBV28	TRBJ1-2	ASSSSAENYGYT
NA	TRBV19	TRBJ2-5	ASSGILAEKETQY
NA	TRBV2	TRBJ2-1	ASSDRDLLGLEQF
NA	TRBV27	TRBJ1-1	ASSLSAAGNTEAF
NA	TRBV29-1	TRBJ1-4	SATPGTGREKLF
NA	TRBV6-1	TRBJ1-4	ASSESGEKLF
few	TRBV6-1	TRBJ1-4	ASPGGGNEKLF
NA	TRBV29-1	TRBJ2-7	SGAGSTSAEQY
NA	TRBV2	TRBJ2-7	ASSVGSSLIYEQY
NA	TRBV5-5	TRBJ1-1	ASSLVGGGSTEAF
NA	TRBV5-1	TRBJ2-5	ASSSPGTGERD
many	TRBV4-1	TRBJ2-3	ASSQDRNTDTQY
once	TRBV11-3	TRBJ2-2	ASSPSGRATGELF
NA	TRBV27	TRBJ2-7	ASSLSGRYRGVSYEQY
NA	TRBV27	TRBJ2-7	ASSLFGTSDHEQY
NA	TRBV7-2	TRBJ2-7	ASSSTGTGIYEQY
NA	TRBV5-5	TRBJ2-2	ASSLAGNTGELF
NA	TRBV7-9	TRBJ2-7	ASSLSTGLPHEQY
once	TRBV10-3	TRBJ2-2	AISQATSGSTGELF
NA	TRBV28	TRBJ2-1	ASSSRDRAYNEQF
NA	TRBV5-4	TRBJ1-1	ASSQNTEAF
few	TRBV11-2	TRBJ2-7	ASSEGLSSSYEQY